One and the same sample provided the 14 T cell receptor beta chains below, sequenced in a study of cytomegalovirus exposure and HLA in healthy donors. Primers included in the PCR were 60 Vbeta and 13 Jbeta primers. Profiling relied on immunoSEQ multiplex PCR, and the TCRdb table lists in-frame clones only, not all of them. The sample gives some 65,000 clones, 60% to 80% of which show up once; 20% to 25% is in the top ten. The sequenced sample was PBMCs. The receptors shown here come from a woman aged 40-49 years in good health and CMV-seropositive.

This clone was found once. V and J are TRBV30 and TRBJ2-5; TRBD1 might be the D (6 bases). The J call may be incorrect, as the DNA end agrees better with TRBJ2-7. The CDR3 covers 12 residues. Germline CDR1 and CDR2: GTSNPN and SVGIG (reference sequence). DNA for the CDR3: TGTGCCTGGACGACAGGTTCCGGCGAGCAGTACTTC. Translation gives CAWTTGSGEQYF.

This rearrangement joins TRBV5-6 to TRBJ2-3, with 7 nucleotides matching TRBD2. CDR3 length: 14 amino acids. The V and J ends lost 8 bases and 3 bases, in that order; junction bases with no gene match: 9. Germline values: CDR1 SGHDT, CDR2 YYEEEE. CDR3 protein: CASSGGLGTDTQYF. CDR3 nucleotides: TGTGCCAGTTCGGGGGGACTGGGTACAGATACGCAGTATTTT.

This clone was counted a single time. This chain connects TRBV9 to TRBJ2-1; D call uncertain. Germline V gene sequence: CDR1 SGDLS, CDR2 YYNGEE. V was trimmed by 0 bases and J by 7 bases, leaving 8 bases between them. The CDR3 loop spans 13 amino acids. CDR3 region: CASSVAPRNEQFF. DNA of the CDR3: TGTGCCAGCAGCGTAGCTCCGAGGAATGAGCAGTTCTTC.

The chain carries TRBV5-6 and TRBJ2-7; weak D call: TRBD2 (5 bases). Germline V gives CDR1 SGHDT, CDR2 YYEEEE. Trimming removed 3 bases at V and 3 bases at J, with 10 bases between. The CDR3 has 13 residues. The CDR3 DNA follows: TGTGCCAGCAGCTCAGACCGGGACTACGAGCAGTACTTC. As protein: CASSSDRDYEQYF.

The chain recombines TRBV5-1 with TRBJ1-2, with 9 bases identical to TRBD1. V lost 3 bases and J lost 0; bases outside the gene matches: 6. This CDR3 spans 16 amino acids. Germline CDR1 is SGHRS and CDR2 is YFSETQ. For the CDR3, the DNA is TGCGCCAGCAGCTCCACCGGGACAGGGACTAACTATGGCTACACCTTC. Residues: CASSSTGTGTNYGYTF.

The V gene is TRBV29-1, the J gene TRBJ1-2; 7 bases align to TRBD1. This CDR3 has 17 residues. The germline CDR1 and CDR2 sequences are SQVTM and ANQGSEA. V was clipped by 0 bases and J by 2 bases; unmatched bases: 12. CDR3 DNA: TGCAGCGTTGAAGACTTGACCCCGTCAGGGGGAAACTATGGCTACACCTTC. The encoded protein is CSVEDLTPSGGNYGYTF. Variable domain in full (rest from reference TRBV29-1 and TRBJ1-2): SAVISQKPSRDICQRGTSLTIQCQVDSQVTMMFWYRQQPGQSLTLIATANQGSEATYESGFVIDKFPISRPNLTFSTLTVSNMSPEDSSIYLCSVEDLTPSGGNYGYTFGSGTRLTVV.

This sequence joins TRBV2 and TRBJ2-7; possibly TRBD2 for D (6 bases). The germline V gene has CDR1 SNHLY and CDR2 FYNNEI. Trimming took off 8 bases at V and 2 bases at J, with 13 bases between the two ends. The CDR3 sequence is 13 residues long. This chain's CDR3 is CASQGGETYEQYF. In DNA, the CDR3 is TGTGCCAGCCAAGGAGGGGAGACCTACGAGCAGTACTTC.

This clone was seen more than once but under ten times. V and J are TRBV18 and TRBJ1-2; D gene ambiguous. CDR1 is KGHSH, CDR2 LQKENI, per germline. The CDR3 covers 11 residues. Trimming took off 3 bases at V and 8 bases at J, with 7 bases between the two ends. The CDR3 nucleotides read TGTGCCAGCTCACCTAGAGGGGGCTACACCTTC. Its protein product is CASSPRGGYTF.

This clone was seen only once. The CDR3 spells CASSLGQTFGYGYTF. DNA for the CDR3: TGTGCCAGCAGCTTAGGACAGACTTTTGGCTATGGCTACACCTTC. This chain joins TRBV7-8 and TRBJ1-2, with D perhaps TRBD1 (5 bases). Germline-derived CDR1 and CDR2 are SGHVS and FQNEAQ. V was pared by 1 base and J by 4 bases, with 13 bases between. This CDR3 region has 15 residues.

The chain couples TRBV4-1 to TRBJ2-2; TRBD2 aligns across 10 bases. The germline V gene encodes CDR1 MGHRA and CDR2 YSYEKL. CDR3 length equals 18 residues. V shed 6 bases and J 6 bases; nucleotides not matched to a gene: 16. CDR3 in amino acids: CASSSDPSSGGGAGELFF. The CDR3 DNA reads as TGCGCCAGCAGTTCCGACCCCTCTAGCGGGGGAGGGGCCGGGGAGCTGTTTTTT.

This clone has a handful of counts. CDR3 residues: CASIPSEESSYNEQFF. CDR3 coding DNA: TGTGCCAGCATCCCGTCCGAGGAAAGCTCCTACAATGAGCAGTTCTTC. The chain uses TRBV7-9 and TRBJ2-1, with D uncertain. The V end was cut by 7 bases, the J end by 0 bases, with 16 bases between. From germline, CDR1 is SEHNR and CDR2 FQNEAQ (reference sequence). The CDR3 contains 16 residues.

This clone was detected a few times. The J gene is TRBJ2-4, the V gene TRBV5-1; perhaps TRBD1 as D (6 bases). The V and J ends lost 0 bases and 5 bases respectively, with 6 bases between them. Looked up from germline, CDR1 is SGHRS and CDR2 is YFSETQ. The CDR3 extends over 13 amino acids. The CDR3 region is CASSLGQENIQYF. CDR3 in DNA: TGCGCCAGCAGCTTGGGACAGGAAAACATTCAGTACTTC.

The gene calls are TRBV7-2 and TRBJ2-7, with TRBD2 identical over 10 bases. With V trimmed by 5 bases and J by 3 bases, 7 bases remained unmatched. The CDR3 is 15 residues long. Germline CDR1 is SGHTA and CDR2 is FQGNSA. The CDR3 nucleotides are TGTGCCAGCAGCCTTTTGAGGACTAGCGGCTACGAGCAGTACTTC. The encoded protein is CASSLLRTSGYEQYF.

This chain connects TRBV9 to TRBJ1-6, with D hard to call. Per germline, CDR1 SGDLS and CDR2 YYNGEE. V lost 1 base and J 8 bases, leaving 10 bases between the germline ends. The CDR3 runs to 14 residues. CDR3 nucleotide sequence: TGTGCCAGCAGCGTATTGGCAGTTCATTCACCCCTCCACTTT. Translation: CASSVLAVHSPLHF.